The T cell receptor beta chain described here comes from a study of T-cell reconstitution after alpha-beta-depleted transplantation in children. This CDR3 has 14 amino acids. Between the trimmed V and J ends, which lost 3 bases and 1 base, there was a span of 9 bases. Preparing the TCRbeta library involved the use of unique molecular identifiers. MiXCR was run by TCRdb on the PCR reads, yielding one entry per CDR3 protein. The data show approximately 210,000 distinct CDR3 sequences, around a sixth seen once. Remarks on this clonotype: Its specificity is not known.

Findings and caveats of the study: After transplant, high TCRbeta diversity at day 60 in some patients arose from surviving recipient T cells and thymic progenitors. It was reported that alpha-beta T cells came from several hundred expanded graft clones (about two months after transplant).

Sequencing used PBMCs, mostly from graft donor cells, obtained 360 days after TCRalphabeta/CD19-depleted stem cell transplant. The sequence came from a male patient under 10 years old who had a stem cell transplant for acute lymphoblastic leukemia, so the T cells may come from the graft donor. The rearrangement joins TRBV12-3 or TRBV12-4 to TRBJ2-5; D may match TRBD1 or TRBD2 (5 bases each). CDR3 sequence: CASSFWGIQETQYF. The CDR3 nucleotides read TGTGCCAGCAGTTTTTGGGGGATCCAAGAGACCCAGTACTTC.